This T cell receptor beta chain was identified in a study of CD8+ T cells in alopecia areata. General study findings and limits: Higher clonality and more expanded CD8+ clones appeared in lesional than normal scalp. Researchers reported that TCR sharing among patients proved less clear than in mice, possibly HLA-linked.

Treatment indicated: oral pan-JAK inhibitor, 5-10 mg twice daily. With respect to this clone: The antigen is unknown.

TCR sequencing used cDNA made by reverse transcription of extracted RNA. Only in-frame clones appear in the TCRdb table, and some are missing; sequencing was by immunoSEQ multiplex PCR. The table includes over 250,000 clones, about three fifths detected once. This receptor was identified in a human donor with alopecia areata. The source material was CD4+ T cells sorted from blood, sampled at week 52, from a patient treated with tofacitinib.

CDR3 amino acids: CASSRVVAGSSGANVLTF. The CDR3, as DNA: TGTGCCAGCAGCAGGGTTGTGGCAGGGAGCTCTGGGGCCAACGTCCTGACTTTC. This rearrangement joins TRBV5-6 to TRBJ2-6, with D tentatively TRBD1 or TRBD2 (5 bases each). V was shortened by 4 bases and J by 0 bases, with 17 bases between the two germline ends. This CDR3 is built from 18 residues. CDR1 and CDR2 (germline): SGHDT, YYEEEE.